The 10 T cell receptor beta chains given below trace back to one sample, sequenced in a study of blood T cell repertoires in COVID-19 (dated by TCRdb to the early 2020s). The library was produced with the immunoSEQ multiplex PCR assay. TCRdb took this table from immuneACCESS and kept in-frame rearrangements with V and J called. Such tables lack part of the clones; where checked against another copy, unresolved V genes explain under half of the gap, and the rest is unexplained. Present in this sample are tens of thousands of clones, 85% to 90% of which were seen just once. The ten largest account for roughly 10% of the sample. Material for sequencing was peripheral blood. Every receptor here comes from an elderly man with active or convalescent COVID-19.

The CDR3 loop reads CASSSQGNEQFF. Written as DNA, the CDR3 is TGTGCCAGCAGTTCCCAGGGGAATGAGCAGTTCTTC. V usage is TRBV28 and J usage is TRBJ2-1, with a possible D match to TRBD1 (6 bases). Germline CDR1 MDHEN, CDR2 SYDVKM. This CDR3 spans 12 amino acids. V gave up 4 bases and J gave up 7 bases, with 8 bases separating them. The full variable domain, rest sourced from reference TRBV28 and TRBJ2-1, is DVKVTQSSRYLVKRTGEKVFLECVQDMDHENMFWYRQDPGLGLRLIYFSYDVKMKEKGDIPEGYSVSREKKERFSLILESASTNQTSMYLCASSSQGNEQFFGPGTRLTVL.

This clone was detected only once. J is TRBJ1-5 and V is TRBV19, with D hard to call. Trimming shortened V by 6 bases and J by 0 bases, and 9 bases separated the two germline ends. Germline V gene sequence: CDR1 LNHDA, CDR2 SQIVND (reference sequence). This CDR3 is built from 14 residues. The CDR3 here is CASRNSYSNQPQHF. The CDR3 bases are TGTGCCAGTAGAAACAGCTATAGCAATCAGCCCCAGCATTTT. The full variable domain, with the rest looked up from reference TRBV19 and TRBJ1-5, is DGGITQSPKYLFRKEGQNVTLSCEQNLNHDAMYWYRQDPGQGLRLIYYSQIVNDFQKGDIAEGYSVSREKKESFPLTVTSAQKNPTAFYLCASRNSYSNQPQHFGDGTRLSIL.

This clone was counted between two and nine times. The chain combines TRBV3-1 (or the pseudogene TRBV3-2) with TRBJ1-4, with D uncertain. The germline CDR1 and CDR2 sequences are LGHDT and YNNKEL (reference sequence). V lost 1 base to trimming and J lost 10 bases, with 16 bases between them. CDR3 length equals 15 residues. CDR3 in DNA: TGTGCCAGCAGCCAAGCGGTCGGACTTCACGGAAAACTGTTTTTT. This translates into CASSQAVGLHGKLFF.

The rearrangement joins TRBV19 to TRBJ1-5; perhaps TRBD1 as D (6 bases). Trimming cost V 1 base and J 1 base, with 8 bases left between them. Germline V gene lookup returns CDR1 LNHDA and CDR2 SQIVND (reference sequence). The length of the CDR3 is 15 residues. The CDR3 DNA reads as TGTGCCAGTAGTATAGGGACAGAGAGCAATCAGCCCCAGCATTTT. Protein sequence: CASSIGTESNQPQHF. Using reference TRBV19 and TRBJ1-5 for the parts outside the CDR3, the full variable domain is DGGITQSPKYLFRKEGQNVTLSCEQNLNHDAMYWYRQDPGQGLRLIYYSQIVNDFQKGDIAEGYSVSREKKESFPLTVTSAQKNPTAFYLCASSIGTESNQPQHFGDGTRLSIL.

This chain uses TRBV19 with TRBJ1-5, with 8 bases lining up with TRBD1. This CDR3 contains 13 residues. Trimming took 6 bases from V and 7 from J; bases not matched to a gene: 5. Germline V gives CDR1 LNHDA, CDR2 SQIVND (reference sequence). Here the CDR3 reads CASSGQGRQPQHF. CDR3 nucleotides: TGTGCCAGTAGCGGACAGGGACGACAGCCCCAGCATTTT.

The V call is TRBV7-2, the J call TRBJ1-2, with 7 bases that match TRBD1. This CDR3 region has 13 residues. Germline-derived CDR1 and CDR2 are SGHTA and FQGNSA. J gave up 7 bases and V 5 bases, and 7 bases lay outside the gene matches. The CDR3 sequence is CASSLQGRRGYTF. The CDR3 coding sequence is TGTGCCAGCAGCCTACAGGGGCGGCGTGGCTACACCTTC.

The CDR3 bases are TGTGCCAGCAGCTTACAGGGGACAGGGAACGGTGGCTACACCTTC. As protein: CASSLQGTGNGGYTF. V is TRBV7-9 and J is TRBJ1-2, with TRBD1 identical over 9 bases. The CDR3 runs to 15 residues. CDR1 is SEHNR and CDR2 is FQNEAQ in the germline V gene (reference sequence). V was pared by 2 bases and J by 7 bases, with 8 bases of the junction left unmatched.

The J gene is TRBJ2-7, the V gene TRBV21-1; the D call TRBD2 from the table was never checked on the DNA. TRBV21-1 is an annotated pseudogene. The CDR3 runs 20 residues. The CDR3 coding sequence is TGTGCCAGCAGCAAAGTGCTTACCGGGACTAGCGGGAGGGCCCCCTACGAGCAGTACTTC. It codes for CASSKVLTGTSGRAPYEQYF.

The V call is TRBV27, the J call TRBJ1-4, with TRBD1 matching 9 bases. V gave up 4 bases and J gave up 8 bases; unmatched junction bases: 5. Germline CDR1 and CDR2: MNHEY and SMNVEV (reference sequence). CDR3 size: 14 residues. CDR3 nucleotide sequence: TGTGCCAGCAGTTCACAGGGGGCTAGGGAAAAACTGTTTTTT. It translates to CASSSQGAREKLFF.

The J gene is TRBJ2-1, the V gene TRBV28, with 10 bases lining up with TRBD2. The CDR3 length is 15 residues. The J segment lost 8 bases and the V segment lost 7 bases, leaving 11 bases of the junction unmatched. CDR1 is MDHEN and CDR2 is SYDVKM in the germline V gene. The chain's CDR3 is CASIQISGGLDEQFF. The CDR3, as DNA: TGTGCCAGCATCCAAATTAGCGGGGGGTTGGATGAGCAGTTCTTC.